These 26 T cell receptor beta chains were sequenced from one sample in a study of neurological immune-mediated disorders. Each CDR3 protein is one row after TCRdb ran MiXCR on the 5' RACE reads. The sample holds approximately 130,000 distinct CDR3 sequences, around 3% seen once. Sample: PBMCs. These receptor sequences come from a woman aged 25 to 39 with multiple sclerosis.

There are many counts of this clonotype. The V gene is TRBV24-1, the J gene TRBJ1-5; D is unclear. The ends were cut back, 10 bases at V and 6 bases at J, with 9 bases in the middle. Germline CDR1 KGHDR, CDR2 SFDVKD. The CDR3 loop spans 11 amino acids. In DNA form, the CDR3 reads TGTGCCACTTCTGGAGGTCAGCCCCAGCATTTT. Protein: CATSGGQPQHF.

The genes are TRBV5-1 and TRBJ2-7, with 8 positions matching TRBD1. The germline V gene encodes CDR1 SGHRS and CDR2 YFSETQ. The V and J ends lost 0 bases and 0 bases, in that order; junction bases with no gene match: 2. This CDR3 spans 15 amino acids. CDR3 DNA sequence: TGCGCCAGCAGCTTGGATGGACAGGGCTCCTACGAGCAGTACTTC. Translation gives CASSLDGQGSYEQYF.

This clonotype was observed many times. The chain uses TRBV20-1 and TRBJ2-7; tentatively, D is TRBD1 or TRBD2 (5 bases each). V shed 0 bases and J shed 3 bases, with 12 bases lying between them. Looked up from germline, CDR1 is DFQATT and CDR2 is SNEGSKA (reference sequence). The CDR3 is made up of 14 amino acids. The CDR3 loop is CSARDTGLNYEQYF. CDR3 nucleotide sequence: TGCAGTGCTAGAGACACGGGGCTGAACTACGAGCAGTACTTC.

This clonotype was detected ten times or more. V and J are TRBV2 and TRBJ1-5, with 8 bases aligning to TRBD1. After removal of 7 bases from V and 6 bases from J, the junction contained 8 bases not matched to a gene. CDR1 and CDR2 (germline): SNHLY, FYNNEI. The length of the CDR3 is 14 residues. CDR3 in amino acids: CASNIDRGSQPQHF. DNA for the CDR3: TGTGCCAGCAACATAGACAGGGGCAGTCAGCCCCAGCATTTT.

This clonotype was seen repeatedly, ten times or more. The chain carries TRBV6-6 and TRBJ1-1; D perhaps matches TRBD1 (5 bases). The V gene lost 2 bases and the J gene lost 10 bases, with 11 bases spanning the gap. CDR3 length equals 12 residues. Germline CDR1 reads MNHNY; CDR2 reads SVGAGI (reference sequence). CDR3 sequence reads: CASSYGTDLAFF. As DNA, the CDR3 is TGTGCCAGCAGTTACGGGACCGATTTAGCTTTCTTT.

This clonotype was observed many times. The CDR3 DNA reads TGCAGTGCGCCCGGGGGATGGACAGCCTATGGCTACACCTTC. It yields the protein CSAPGGWTAYGYTF. The rearrangement joins TRBV20-1 to TRBJ1-2; maybe TRBD1 (6 bases). CDR3 length: 14 residues. The V and J ends lost 6 bases and 4 bases respectively, with 18 bases between them. Germline values: CDR1 DFQATT, CDR2 SNEGSKA (reference sequence).

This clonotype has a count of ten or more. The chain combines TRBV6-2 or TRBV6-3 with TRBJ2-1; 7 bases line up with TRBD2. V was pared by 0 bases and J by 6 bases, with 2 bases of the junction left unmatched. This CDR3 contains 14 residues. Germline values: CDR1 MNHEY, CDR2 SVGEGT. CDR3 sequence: CASSYSLAANEQFF. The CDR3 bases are TGTGCCAGCAGTTACTCCCTAGCGGCCAATGAGCAGTTCTTC.

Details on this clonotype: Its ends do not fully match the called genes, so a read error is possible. The CDR3 region is CASSGQARKTQNF. The CDR3 DNA follows: TGTGCCAGCAGCGGACAGGCCCGGAAGACCCAGAATTTT. The chain employs TRBV6-2 or TRBV6-3 and TRBJ1-5, with 7 nucleotides matching TRBD1. This CDR3 region has 13 residues. Germline V gene data show CDR1 as MNHEY and CDR2 as SVGEGT.

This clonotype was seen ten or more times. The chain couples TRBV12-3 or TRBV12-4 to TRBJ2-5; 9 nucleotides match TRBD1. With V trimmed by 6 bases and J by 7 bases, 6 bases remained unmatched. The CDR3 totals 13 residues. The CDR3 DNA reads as TGTGCCAGCAGCGCGGACAGGGGAGTGACCCAGTACTTC. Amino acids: CASSADRGVTQYF.

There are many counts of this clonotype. The CDR3 DNA is TGTGCCAGCAGTTACTCGAACGGGCAGCCCCAGCATTTT. Translating it yields CASSYSNGQPQHF. This chain links TRBV6-5 with TRBJ1-5; D call uncertain. V lost 0 bases and J lost 7, with 7 bases in between. Germline CDR1 MNHEY, CDR2 SVGAGI. This CDR3 comprises 13 residues.

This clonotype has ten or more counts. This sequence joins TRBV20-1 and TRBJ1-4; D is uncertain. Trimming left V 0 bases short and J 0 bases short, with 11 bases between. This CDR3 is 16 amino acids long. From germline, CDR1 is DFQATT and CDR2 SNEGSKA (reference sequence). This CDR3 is CSARDYPGSTNEKLFF. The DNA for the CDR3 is TGCAGTGCTAGAGATTATCCAGGATCAACTAATGAAAAACTGTTTTTT.

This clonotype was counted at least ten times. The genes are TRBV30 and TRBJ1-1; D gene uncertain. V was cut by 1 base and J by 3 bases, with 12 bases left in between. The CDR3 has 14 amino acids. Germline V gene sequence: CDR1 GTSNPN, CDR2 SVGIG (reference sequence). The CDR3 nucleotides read TGTGCCTGGAGTGGAGGAGCGAGGTACACTGAAGCTTTCTTT. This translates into CAWSGGARYTEAFF.

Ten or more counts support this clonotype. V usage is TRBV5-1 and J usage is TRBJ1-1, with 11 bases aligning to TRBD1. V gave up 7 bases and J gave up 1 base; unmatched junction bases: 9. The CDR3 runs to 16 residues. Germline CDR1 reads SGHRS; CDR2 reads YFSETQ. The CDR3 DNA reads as TGCGCCAGCCAAGAGAGGACAGGGGGCCGGAACACTGAAGCTTTCTTT. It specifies CASQERTGGRNTEAFF.

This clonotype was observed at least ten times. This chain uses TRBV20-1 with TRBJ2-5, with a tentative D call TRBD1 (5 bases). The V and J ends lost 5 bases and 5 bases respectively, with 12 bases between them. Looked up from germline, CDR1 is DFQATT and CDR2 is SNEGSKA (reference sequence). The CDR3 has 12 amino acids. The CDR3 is CSAQGKVETQYF. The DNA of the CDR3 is TGCAGTGCTCAGGGCAAGGTCGAGACCCAGTACTTC.

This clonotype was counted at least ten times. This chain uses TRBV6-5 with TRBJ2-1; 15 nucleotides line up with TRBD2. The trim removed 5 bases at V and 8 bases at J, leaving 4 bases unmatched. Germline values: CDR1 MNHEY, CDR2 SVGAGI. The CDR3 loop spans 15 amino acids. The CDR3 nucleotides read TGTGCCAGCAGTACGGGACTAGCGGGAGGCGATGAGCAGTTCTTC. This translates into CASSTGLAGGDEQFF.

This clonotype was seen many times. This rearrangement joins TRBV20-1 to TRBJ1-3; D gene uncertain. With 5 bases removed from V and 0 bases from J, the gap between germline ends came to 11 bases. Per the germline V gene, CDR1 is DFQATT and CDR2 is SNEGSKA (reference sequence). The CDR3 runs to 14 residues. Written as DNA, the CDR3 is TGCAGTGCTTCCCCGGGAAGCTCTGGAAACACCATATATTTT. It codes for CSASPGSSGNTIYF.

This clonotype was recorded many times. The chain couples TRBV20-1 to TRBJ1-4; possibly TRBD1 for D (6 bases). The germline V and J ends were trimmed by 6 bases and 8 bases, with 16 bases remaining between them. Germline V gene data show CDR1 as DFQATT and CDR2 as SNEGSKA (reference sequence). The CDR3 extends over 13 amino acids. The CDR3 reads CSASRGAGEKLFF. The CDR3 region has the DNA TGCAGTGCCTCCCGGGGGGCGGGAGAAAAACTGTTTTTT.

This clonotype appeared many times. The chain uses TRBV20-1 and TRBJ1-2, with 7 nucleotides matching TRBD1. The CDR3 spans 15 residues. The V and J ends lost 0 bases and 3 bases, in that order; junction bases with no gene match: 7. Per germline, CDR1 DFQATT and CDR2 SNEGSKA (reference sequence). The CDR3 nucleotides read TGCAGTGCTAGAGATCCCGCCAGGGGGGACTATGGCTACACCTTC. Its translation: CSARDPARGDYGYTF.

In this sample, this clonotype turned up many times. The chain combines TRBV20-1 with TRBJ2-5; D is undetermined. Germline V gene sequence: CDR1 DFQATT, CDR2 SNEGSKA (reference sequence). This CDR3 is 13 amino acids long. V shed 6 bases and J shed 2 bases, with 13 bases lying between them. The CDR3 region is CSATRTAQETQYF. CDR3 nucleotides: TGCAGTGCGACAAGGACGGCACAAGAGACCCAGTACTTC.

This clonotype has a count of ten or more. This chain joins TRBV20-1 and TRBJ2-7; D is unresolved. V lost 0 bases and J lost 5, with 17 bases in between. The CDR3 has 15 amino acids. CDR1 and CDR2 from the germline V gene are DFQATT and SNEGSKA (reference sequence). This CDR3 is CSAREVAGNLHEQYF. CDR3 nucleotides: TGCAGTGCTAGAGAGGTGGCAGGTAACTTGCACGAGCAGTACTTC.

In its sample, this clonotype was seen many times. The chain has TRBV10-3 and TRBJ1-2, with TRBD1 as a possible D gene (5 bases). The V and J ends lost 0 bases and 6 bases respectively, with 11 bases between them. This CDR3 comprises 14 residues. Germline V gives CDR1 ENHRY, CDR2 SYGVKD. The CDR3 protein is CAISESYQGHGYTF. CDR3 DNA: TGTGCCATCAGTGAGTCGTACCAGGGCCATGGCTACACCTTC.

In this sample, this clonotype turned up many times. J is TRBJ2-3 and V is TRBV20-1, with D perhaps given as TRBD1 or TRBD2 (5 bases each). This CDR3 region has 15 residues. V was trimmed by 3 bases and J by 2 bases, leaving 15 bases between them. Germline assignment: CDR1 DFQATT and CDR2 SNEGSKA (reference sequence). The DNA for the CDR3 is TGCAGTGCTAGTAGGGGCGCTAGCATCACAGATACGCAGTATTTT. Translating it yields CSASRGASITDTQYF.

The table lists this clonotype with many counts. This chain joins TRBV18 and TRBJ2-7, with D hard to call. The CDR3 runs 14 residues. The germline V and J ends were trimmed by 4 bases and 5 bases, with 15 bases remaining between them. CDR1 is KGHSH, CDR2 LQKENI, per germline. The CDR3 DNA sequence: TGTGCCAGCTCACGATCCCCACCGCCGGACGAGCAGTACTTC. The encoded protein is CASSRSPPPDEQYF. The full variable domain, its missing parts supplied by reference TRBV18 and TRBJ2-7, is NAGVMQNPRHLVRRRGQEARLRCSPMKGHSHVYWYRQLPEEGLKFMVYLQKENIIDESGMPKERFSAEFPKEGPSILRIQQVVRGDSAAYFCASSRSPPPDEQYFGPGTRLTVT.

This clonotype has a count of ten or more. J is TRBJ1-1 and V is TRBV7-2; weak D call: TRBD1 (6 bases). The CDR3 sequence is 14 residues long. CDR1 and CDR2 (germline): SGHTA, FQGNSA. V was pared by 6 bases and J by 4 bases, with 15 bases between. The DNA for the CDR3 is TGTGCCAGCAGTCGTTTGGGGGGCGGCACTGAAGCTTTCTTT. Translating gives CASSRLGGGTEAFF. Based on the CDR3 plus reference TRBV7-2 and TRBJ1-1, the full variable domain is GAGVSQSPSNKVTEKGKDVELRCDPISGHTALYWYRQSLGQGLEFLIYFQGNSAPDKSGLPSDRFSAERTGGSVSTLTIQRTQQEDSAVYLCASSRLGGGTEAFFGQGTRLTVV.

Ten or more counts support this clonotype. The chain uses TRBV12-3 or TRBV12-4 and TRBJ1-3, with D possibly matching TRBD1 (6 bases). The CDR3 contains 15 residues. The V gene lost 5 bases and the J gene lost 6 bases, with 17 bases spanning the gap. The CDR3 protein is CASSPTGPSTNTIYF. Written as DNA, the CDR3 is TGTGCCAGCAGTCCCACAGGGCCCTCGACAAACACCATATATTTT.

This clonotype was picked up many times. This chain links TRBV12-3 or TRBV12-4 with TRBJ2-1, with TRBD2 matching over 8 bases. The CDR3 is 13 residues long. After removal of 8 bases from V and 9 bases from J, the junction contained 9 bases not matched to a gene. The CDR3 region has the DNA TGTGCCAGCTCGGAGCGGGGGAGGGGTGAGCAGTTCTTC. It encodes CASSERGRGEQFF.